These 3 T cell receptor beta chains were sequenced from one sample in a study of monozygotic twins with inflammatory bowel disease. TCRdb reprocessed the 5' RACE reads, with one entry per CDR3 protein and no DNA. This sample's table reports more than 300,000 distinct CDR3 sequences. Sequencing was performed on blood. The receptors shown here come from a human donor with ulcerative colitis or Crohn's disease, or a healthy co-twin of an affected twin (not recorded which).

V gene TRBV20-1 combines with J gene TRBJ1-1. The CDR3 contains 11 residues. Germline loops: CDR1 DFQATT, CDR2 SNEGSKA (reference sequence). CDR3 residues: CSATVHTEAFF.

The chain has TRBV18 and TRBJ1-6; the TCRdb call, TRBD1, lacks DNA for checking. There are 17 residues in the CDR3. The germline V gene has CDR1 KGHSH and CDR2 LQKENI. The CDR3 sequence: CASSSSVPGQLNSPLHF.

This chain joins TRBV5-6 and TRBJ2-6. CDR3 length: 13 residues. Germline V lookup: CDR1 SGHDT, CDR2 YYEEEE. The chain's CDR3 is CASRGYGANVLTF.